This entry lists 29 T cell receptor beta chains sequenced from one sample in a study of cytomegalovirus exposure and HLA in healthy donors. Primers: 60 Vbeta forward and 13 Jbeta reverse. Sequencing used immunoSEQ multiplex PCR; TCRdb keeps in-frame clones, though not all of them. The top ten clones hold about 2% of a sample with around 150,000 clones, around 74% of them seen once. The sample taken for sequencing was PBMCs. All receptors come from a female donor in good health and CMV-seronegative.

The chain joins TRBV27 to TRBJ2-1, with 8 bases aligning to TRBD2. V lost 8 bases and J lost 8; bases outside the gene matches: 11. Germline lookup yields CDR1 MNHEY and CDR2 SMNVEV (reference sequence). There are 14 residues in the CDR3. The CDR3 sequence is CASPPSGSFDEQFF. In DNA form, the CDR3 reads TGTGCCAGCCCTCCCAGCGGGAGCTTCGATGAGCAGTTCTTC.

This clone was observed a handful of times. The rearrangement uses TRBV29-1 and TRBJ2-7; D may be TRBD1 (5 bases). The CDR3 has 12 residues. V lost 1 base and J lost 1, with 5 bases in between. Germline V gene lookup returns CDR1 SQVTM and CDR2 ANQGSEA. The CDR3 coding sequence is TGCAGCGTTGAAGGACAGTCCTACGAGCAGTACTTC. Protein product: CSVEGQSYEQYF.

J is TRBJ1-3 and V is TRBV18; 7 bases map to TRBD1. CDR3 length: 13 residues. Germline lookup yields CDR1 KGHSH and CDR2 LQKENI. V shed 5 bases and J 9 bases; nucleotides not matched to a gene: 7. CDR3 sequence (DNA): TGTGCCAGCTCATCAACAGGGGTGGGCACCATATATTTT. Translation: CASSSTGVGTIYF.

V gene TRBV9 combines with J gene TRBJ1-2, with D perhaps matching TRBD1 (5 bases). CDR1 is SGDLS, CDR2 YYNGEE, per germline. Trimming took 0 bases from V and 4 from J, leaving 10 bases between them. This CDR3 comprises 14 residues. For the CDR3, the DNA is TGTGCCAGCAGCGTAGTGGGGGGTCCCTATGGCTACACCTTC. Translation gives CASSVVGGPYGYTF. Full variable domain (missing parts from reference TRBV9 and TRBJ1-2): DSGVTQTPKHLITATGQRVTLRCSPRSGDLSVYWYQQSLDQGLQFLIQYYNGEERAKGNILERFSAQQFPDLHSELNLSSLELGDSALYFCASSVVGGPYGYTFGSGTRLTVV.

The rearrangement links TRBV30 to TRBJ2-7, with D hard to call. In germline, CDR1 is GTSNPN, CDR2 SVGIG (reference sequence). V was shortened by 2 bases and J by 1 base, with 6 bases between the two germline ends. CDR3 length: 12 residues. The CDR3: CAWSFLSYEQYF. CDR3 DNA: TGTGCCTGGAGTTTCTTGTCCTACGAGCAGTACTTC. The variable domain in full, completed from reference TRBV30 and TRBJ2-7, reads SQTIHQWPATLVQPVGSPLSLECTVEGTSNPNLYWYRQAAGRGLQLLFYSVGIGQISSEVPQNLSASRPQDRQFILSSKKLLLSDSGFYLCAWSFLSYEQYFGPGTRLTVT.

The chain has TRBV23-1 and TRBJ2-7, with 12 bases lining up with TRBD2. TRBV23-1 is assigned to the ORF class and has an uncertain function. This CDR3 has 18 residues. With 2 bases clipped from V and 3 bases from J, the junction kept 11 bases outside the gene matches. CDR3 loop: CASSQPGLAGYISYEQYF. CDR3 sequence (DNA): TGCGCCAGCAGTCAACCGGGACTAGCGGGCTACATAAGCTACGAGCAGTACTTC.

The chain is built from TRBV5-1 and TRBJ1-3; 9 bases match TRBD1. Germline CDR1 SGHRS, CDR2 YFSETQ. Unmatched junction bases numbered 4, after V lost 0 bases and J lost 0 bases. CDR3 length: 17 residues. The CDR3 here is CASSLETGGDSGNTIYF. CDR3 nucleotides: TGCGCCAGCAGCTTGGAGACAGGGGGGGACTCTGGAAACACCATATATTTT. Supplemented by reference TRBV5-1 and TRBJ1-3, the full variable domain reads KAGVTQTPRYLIKTRGQQVTLSCSPISGHRSVSWYQQTPGQGLQFLFEYFSETQRNKGNFPGRFSGRQFSNSRSEMNVSTLELGDSALYLCASSLETGGDSGNTIYFGEGSWLTVV.

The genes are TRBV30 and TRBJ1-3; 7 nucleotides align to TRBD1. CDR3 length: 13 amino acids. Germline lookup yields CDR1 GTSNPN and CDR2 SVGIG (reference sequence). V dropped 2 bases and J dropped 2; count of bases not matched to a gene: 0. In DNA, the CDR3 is TGTGCCTGGAGTACAGGGGCTGGAAACACCATATATTTT. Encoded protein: CAWSTGAGNTIYF.

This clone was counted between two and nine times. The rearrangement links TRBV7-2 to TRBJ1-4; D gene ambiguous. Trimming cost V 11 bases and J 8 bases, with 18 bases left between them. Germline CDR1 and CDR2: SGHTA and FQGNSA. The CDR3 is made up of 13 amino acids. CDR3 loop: CAGRGRPQEKLFF. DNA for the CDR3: TGTGCCGGTAGAGGGAGGCCCCAGGAAAAACTGTTTTTT. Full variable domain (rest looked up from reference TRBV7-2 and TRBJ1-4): GAGVSQSPSNKVTEKGKDVELRCDPISGHTALYWYRQSLGQGLEFLIYFQGNSAPDKSGLPSDRFSAERTGGSVSTLTIQRTQQEDSAVYLCAGRGRPQEKLFFGSGTQLSVL.

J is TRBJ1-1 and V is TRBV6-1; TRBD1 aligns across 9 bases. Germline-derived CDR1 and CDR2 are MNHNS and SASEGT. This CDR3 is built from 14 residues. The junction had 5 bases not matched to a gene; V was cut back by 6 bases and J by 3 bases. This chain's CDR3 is CASRGQGFYTEAFF. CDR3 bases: TGTGCCAGCAGGGGACAGGGTTTTTACACTGAAGCTTTCTTT.

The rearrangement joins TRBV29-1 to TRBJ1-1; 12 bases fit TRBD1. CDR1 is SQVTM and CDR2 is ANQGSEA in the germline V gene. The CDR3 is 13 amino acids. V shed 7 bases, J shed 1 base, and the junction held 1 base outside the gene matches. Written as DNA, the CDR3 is TGCAGCGGGGGACAGGGGGCGAACACTGAAGCTTTCTTT. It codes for CSGGQGANTEAFF. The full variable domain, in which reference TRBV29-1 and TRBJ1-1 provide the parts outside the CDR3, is SAVISQKPSRDICQRGTSLTIQCQVDSQVTMMFWYRQQPGQSLTLIATANQGSEATYESGFVIDKFPISRPNLTFSTLTVSNMSPEDSSIYLCSGGQGANTEAFFGQGTRLTVV.

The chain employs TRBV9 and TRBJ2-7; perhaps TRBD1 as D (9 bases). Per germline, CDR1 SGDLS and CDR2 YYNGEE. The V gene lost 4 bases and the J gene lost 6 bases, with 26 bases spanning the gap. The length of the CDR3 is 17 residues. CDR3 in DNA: TGTGCCAGCAGCCCAACAAGCGGGGGACAGGGCGAGGCCGAGCAGTACTTC. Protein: CASSPTSGGQGEAEQYF. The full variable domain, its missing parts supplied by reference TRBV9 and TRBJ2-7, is DSGVTQTPKHLITATGQRVTLRCSPRSGDLSVYWYQQSLDQGLQFLIQYYNGEERAKGNILERFSAQQFPDLHSELNLSSLELGDSALYFCASSPTSGGQGEAEQYFGPGTRLTVT.

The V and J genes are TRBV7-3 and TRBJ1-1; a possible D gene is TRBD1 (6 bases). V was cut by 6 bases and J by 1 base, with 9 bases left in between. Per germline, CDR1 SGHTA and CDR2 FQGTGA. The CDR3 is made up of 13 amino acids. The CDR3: CASSSQGNTEAFF. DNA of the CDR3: TGTGCCAGCAGTTCACAGGGGAACACTGAAGCTTTCTTT.

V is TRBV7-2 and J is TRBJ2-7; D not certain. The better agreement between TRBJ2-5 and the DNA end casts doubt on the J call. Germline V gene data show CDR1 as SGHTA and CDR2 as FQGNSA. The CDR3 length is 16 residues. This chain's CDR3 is CASSLGFGYRQETQYF. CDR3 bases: TGTGCCAGCAGCTTAGGGTTCGGCTATCGACAAGAGACCCAGTACTTC.

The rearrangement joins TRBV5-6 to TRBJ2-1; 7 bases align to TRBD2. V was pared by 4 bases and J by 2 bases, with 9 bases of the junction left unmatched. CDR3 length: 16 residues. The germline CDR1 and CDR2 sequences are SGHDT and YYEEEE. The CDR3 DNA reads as TGTGCCAGCAGCCGGCCGGGAGGCTTTACCTACAATGAGCAGTTCTTC. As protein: CASSRPGGFTYNEQFF.

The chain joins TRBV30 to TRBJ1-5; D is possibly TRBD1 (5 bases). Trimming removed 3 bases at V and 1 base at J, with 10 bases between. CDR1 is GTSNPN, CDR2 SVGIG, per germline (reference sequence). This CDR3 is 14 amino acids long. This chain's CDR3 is CAWRQAGSNQPQHF. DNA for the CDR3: TGTGCCTGGAGACAGGCGGGGAGCAATCAGCCCCAGCATTTT.

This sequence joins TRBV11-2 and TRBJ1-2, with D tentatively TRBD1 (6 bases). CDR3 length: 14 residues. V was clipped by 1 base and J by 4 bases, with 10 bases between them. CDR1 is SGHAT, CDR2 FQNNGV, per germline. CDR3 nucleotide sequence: TGTGCCAGCAGCTTAGTTCAGGGGCGCTATGGCTACACCTTC. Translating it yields CASSLVQGRYGYTF.

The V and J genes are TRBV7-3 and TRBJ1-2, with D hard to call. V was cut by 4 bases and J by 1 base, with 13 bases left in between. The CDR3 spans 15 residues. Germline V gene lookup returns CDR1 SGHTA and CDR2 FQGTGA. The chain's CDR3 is CASSSLGGSNYGYTF. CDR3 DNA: TGTGCCAGCAGCTCCCTGGGAGGTAGTAACTATGGCTACACCTTC. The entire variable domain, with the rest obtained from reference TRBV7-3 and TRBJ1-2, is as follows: GAGVSQTPSNKVTEKGKYVELRCDPISGHTALYWYRQSLGQGPEFLIYFQGTGAADDSGLPNDRFFAVRPEGSVSTLKIQRTERGDSAVYLCASSSLGGSNYGYTFGSGTRLTVV.

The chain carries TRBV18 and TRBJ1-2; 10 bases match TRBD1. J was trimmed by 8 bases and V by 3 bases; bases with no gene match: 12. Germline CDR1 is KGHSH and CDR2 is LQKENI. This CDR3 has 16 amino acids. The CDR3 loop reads CASSPTGGASDTGYTF. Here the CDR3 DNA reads TGTGCCAGCTCACCGACAGGGGGCGCATCAGACACGGGCTACACCTTC.

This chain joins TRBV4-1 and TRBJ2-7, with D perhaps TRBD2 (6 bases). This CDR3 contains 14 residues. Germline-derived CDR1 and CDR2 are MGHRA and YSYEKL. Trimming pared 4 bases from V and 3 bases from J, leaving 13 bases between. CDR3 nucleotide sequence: TGCGCCAGCAGCCTGGGACTGGGAAGCTACGAGCAGTACTTC. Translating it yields CASSLGLGSYEQYF.

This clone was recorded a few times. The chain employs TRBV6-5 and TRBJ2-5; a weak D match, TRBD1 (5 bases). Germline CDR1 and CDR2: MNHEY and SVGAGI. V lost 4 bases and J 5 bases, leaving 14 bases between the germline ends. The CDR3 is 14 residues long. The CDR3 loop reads CASSFDGPGETQYF. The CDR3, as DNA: TGTGCCAGCAGTTTTGACGGGCCAGGGGAGACCCAGTACTTC.

CDR3 loop: CASSPNTGELFF. CDR3 sequence (DNA): TGCGCCAGCAGCCCTAACACCGGGGAGCTGTTTTTT. The V and J genes are TRBV5-1 and TRBJ2-2; D remains ambiguous. CDR1 is SGHRS and CDR2 is YFSETQ in the germline V gene. Trimming took 4 bases from V and 2 from J, leaving 3 bases between them. The CDR3 covers 12 residues.

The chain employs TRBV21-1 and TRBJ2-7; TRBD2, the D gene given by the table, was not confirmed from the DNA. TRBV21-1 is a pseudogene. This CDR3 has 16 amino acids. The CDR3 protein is CASSKVEGGTGYEQYF. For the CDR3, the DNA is TGTGCCAGCAGCAAAGTCGAGGGCGGGACGGGGTACGAGCAGTACTTC.

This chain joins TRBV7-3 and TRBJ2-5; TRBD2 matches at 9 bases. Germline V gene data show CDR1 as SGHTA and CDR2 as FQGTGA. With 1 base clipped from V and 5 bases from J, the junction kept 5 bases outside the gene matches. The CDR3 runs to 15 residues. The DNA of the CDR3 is TGTGCCAGCAGCTTAAGCGGGGGGGCCTACGAGACCCAGTACTTC. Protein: CASSLSGGAYETQYF. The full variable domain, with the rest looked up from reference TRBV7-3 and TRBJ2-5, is GAGVSQTPSNKVTEKGKYVELRCDPISGHTALYWYRQSLGQGPEFLIYFQGTGAADDSGLPNDRFFAVRPEGSVSTLKIQRTERGDSAVYLCASSLSGGAYETQYFGPGTRLLVL.

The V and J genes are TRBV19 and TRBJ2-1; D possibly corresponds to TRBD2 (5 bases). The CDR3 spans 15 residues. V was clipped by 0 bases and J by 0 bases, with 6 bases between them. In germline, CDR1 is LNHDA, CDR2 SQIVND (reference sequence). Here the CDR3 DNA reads TGTGCCAGTAGTATAGAGGGGAGCTCCTACAATGAGCAGTTCTTC. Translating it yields CASSIEGSSYNEQFF.

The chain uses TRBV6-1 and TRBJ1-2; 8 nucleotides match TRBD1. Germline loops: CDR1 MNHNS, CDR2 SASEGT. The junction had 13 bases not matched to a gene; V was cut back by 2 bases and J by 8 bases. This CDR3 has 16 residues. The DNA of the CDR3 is TGTGCCAGCAGTGAAAACCATCAGGGGGCTGCGTCGGGCTACACCTTC. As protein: CASSENHQGAASGYTF.

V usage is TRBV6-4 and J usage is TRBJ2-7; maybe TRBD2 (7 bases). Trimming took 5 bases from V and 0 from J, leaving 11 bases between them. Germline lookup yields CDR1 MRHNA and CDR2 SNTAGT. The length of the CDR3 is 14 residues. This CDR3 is CASSPGGSSYEQYF. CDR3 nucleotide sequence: TGTGCCAGCAGTCCGGGGGGCAGCTCCTACGAGCAGTACTTC.

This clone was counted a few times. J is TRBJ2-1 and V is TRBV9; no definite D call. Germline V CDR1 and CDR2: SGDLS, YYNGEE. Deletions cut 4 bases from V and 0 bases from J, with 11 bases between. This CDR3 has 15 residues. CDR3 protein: CASSSEPNSYNEQFF. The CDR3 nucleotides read TGTGCCAGCAGCTCCGAGCCGAACTCCTACAATGAGCAGTTCTTC.

CDR3 amino acids: CSVEDRFRVGYTF. The CDR3 DNA follows: TGCAGCGTTGAAGATCGGTTCAGGGTTGGCTACACCTTC. The chain couples TRBV29-1 to TRBJ1-2; D might be TRBD1 (5 bases). The germline gives CDR1 SQVTM, CDR2 ANQGSEA. The CDR3 is 13 amino acids. V was cut by 0 bases and J by 7 bases, with 12 bases left in between. Together with reference TRBV29-1 and TRBJ1-2, the CDR3 gives the full variable domain: SAVISQKPSRDICQRGTSLTIQCQVDSQVTMMFWYRQQPGQSLTLIATANQGSEATYESGFVIDKFPISRPNLTFSTLTVSNMSPEDSSIYLCSVEDRFRVGYTFGSGTRLTVV.